This paragraph covers one T cell receptor beta chain sequence. The antigen is undetermined. This sample was taken from a study of response to subunit inactivated influenza vaccine. Findings and limits, study-wide: It was suggested by the authors that few new T cells are recruited by each seasonal influenza vaccination.

TCRdb redid the calling of the RT-PCR reads with MiXCR, one entry per CDR3 protein. The sample holds roughly 700,000 distinct CDR3 sequences, over 11% seen once. This sequence originates from a man aged 50 or older who received an inactivated influenza vaccine. The specimen comprised PBMCs from blood, sampled 14 days before vaccination.

The CDR3 bases are TGTGCCAGCAGCGAGGGGTCTAGCAGTACGCAGTATTTT. It yields the protein CASSEGSSSTQYF. This sequence joins TRBV9 and TRBJ2-3, with D tentatively TRBD1 or TRBD2 (5 bases each). Germline CDR1 reads SGDLS; CDR2 reads YYNGEE. Trimming shortened V by 3 bases and J by 8 bases, and 13 bases separated the two germline ends. CDR3 length equals 13 residues.